This TCR beta chain derives from a study of shared clonotypes between healthy human individuals. Study-wide background: Per donor, CD8 memory used one plate, CD8 naive used two, CD4 memory used three and CD4 naive used three.

The donors, all of them Caucasian adults, lived in Nashville, Tennessee. The CDR3 has 11 residues. V lost 3 bases to trimming and J lost 6 bases, with 4 bases between them. CDR1 SGDLS and CDR2 YYNGEE come from the germline V gene. Deep was the level used in running the assay. The assay was immunoSEQ multiplex PCR, and TCRdb's table has in-frame clones only and misses some. The data hold 950,000 to 1,200,000 clones, with about 72% observed a single time. The receptor's source is a man younger than 30 in good health. Some clones in this sample may be carry-over from other donors' samples. This chain links TRBV9 with TRBJ2-4; D is undetermined. The sequencing sample was made of memory CD4+ T cells from PBMCs. The subset was: CD45RA-negative fraction. CDR3 amino acids: CASSAGNIQYF. CDR3 sequence (DNA): TGTGCCAGCAGCGCGGGAAACATTCAGTACTTC.